This TCR beta chain derives from a study of blood T cell repertoires in COVID-19. Study context: Specimens from acute and convalescent COVID-19 originated in the United States, Italy and Spain. Sample material is recorded as cDNA or gDNA derived from T cells, B-cell-depleted T cells, or PBMCs.

How the authors handled the data: Counts of nucleated cells, estimated from reference gene primer amplification, were obtained. The method was immunoSEQ multiplex PCR; TCRdb's version includes in-frame clones alone and lacks a portion of them. The DNA was the basis for D and trimming; V, J and clone size are from that table. The top ten clones hold approximately 8.8% of a sample with approximately 280,000 clones, approximately 91% of them seen once. This clone was seen a single time. V shed 0 bases and J 2 bases; nucleotides not matched to a gene: 5. Germline V gives CDR1 SGHRS, CDR2 YFSETQ. The CDR3 length is 18 residues.

The source material was peripheral blood. The TCR originated in a man aged 18 to 29 with active or convalescent COVID-19. The V gene is TRBV5-1, the J gene TRBJ2-1; 13 bases map to TRBD2. CDR3 sequence reads: CASSLELAGGLAYNEQFF. The CDR3 DNA is TGCGCCAGCAGCTTGGAACTAGCGGGGGGGCTAGCCTACAATGAGCAGTTCTTC.